The present TCR beta chain was sequenced within a study of T-cell memory formation after mild COVID-19. On the study more broadly: In these data, TCR clusters were largely donor specific.

cDNA libraries for TCR alpha and TCR beta, carrying sample barcodes and UMIs, came from 5'RACE with constant-segment primers. MiXCR, run by TCRdb on the 5' RACE reads, gives a single entry per CDR3 protein. The sample gives about 50,000 distinct CDR3 sequences, about 7.3% of which show up once; roughly 1.4% is in the top ten. V lost 4 bases to trimming and J lost 5 bases, with 8 bases between them. Germline V lookup: CDR1 SGHTA, CDR2 FQGNSA. The CDR3 spans 12 residues. The chain is built from TRBV7-2 and TRBJ1-1; a possible D gene is TRBD1 (6 bases). The clonotype comes from a man aged 18 to 30 who had mild COVID-19 (a few samples of this study predate the infection). Cell type and time point are not known. Sequencing was performed on PBMCs or a T cell subset sorted from them (not recorded which). In DNA, the CDR3 is TGTGCCAGCAGCTACAGGGAAACTGAAGCTTTCTTT. As protein: CASSYRETEAFF.